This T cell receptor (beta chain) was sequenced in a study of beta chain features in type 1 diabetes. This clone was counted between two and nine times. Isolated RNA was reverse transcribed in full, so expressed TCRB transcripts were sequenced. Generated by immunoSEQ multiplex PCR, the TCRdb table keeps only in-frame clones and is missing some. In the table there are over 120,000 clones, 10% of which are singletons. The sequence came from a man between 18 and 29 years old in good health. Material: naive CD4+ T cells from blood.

The CDR3 DNA reads as TGTGCCAGCAGCCGAGGGAGGTCCGAAGCTTTCTTT. Its protein product is CASSRGRSEAFF. V usage is TRBV7-2 and J usage is TRBJ1-1; no clear D gene. V lost 5 bases and J lost 8, with 12 bases in between. CDR1 and CDR2 (germline): SGHTA, FQGNSA. The CDR3 has 12 amino acids.